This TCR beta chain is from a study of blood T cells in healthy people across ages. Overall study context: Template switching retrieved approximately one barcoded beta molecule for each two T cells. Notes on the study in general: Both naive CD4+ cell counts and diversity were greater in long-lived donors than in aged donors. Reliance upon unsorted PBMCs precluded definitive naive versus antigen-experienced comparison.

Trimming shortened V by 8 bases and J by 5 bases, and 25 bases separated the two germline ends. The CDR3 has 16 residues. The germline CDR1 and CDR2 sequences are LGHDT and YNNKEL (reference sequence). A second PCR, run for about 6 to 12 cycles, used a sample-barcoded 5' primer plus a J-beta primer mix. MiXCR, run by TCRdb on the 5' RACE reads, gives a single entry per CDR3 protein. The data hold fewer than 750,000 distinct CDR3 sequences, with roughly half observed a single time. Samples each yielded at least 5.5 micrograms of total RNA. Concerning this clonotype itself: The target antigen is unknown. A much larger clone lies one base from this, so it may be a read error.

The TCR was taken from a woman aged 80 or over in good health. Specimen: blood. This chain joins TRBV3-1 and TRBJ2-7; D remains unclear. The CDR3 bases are TGTGCCAGCGGACGGACGGAAGGAATTCTTCGAGACGAGCAGTACTTC. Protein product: CASGRTEGILRDEQYF.